This entry describes one TCR beta chain. This sample stems from a study of blood T cell repertoires in COVID-19. Study-wide context: From T cells, B-cell-depleted T cells, or PBMCs came the material, which was cDNA or gDNA.

This study enrolled people aged about 18 to 100 from about 26 US geographic areas. Resolution of symptoms, clearance, or two negative PCRs was present in recovered Cohort 3 donors. The repertoire was sequenced with immunoSEQ multiplex PCR; TCRdb's copy has only in-frame clones and lacks some. Seen here are a few hundred thousand clones, about 91% observed once, and the top ten hold around 9.5%. The CDR3 loop spans 16 amino acids. The trim removed 3 bases at V and 3 bases at J, leaving 10 bases unmatched. The germline V gene has CDR1 MNHEY and CDR2 SMNVEV (reference sequence). The specimen was PBMCs or T cells enriched from blood (not recorded which). The V and J genes are TRBV27 and TRBJ2-7; 8 bases are a match to TRBD2. This receptor was taken from a woman between 40 and 50 years old who had recovered from COVID-19. CDR3: CASSLRGDPPIYEQYF. CDR3 nucleotide sequence: TGTGCCAGCAGTTTGCGGGGGGATCCACCCATCTACGAGCAGTACTTC.